Shown below are 16 T cell receptor beta chains from a single sample sequenced in a study of identical twins. TCRdb called the 5' RACE reads again in MiXCR, with one record for every CDR3 protein. The sample contains hundreds of thousands of distinct CDR3 sequences, around 6.6% of which appear only once. The data also belong to a second study, concerning yellow fever vaccine responses in identical twins.

What was sequenced was memory (CD45RO+) T cells sorted from blood. These receptors all stem from a woman under 30 in good health.

This clonotype was counted many times. V and J are TRBV5-6 and TRBJ2-1, with 9 bases that match TRBD1. CDR1 and CDR2 (germline): SGHDT, YYEEEE. Trimming removed 4 bases from V and 2 bases from J; junction bases left unmatched: 4. The CDR3 extends over 15 amino acids. Here the CDR3 reads CASSTGQGPYNEQFF. CDR3 coding DNA: TGTGCCAGCAGCACGGGACAGGGTCCCTACAATGAGCAGTTCTTC.

The chain has TRBV20-1 and TRBJ2-1; D gene uncertain. CDR1 is DFQATT, CDR2 SNEGSKA, per germline (reference sequence). This CDR3 has 16 amino acids. Trimming removed 2 bases at V and 7 bases at J, with 21 bases between. This CDR3 is CSARPYHWVPANEQFF. DNA of the CDR3: TGCAGTGCTAGACCATATCACTGGGTCCCCGCGAATGAGCAGTTCTTC.

This clonotype showed up many times. This chain uses TRBV5-1 with TRBJ2-4; D call uncertain. CDR3 size: 12 residues. Trimming removed 5 bases from V and 12 bases from J, with 15 bases in between. The germline V gene encodes CDR1 SGHRS and CDR2 YFSETQ. CDR3 protein: CASRSPGDHQYF. The CDR3 DNA follows: TGCGCCAGCAGGTCTCCAGGAGATCATCAGTACTTC.

This chain joins TRBV5-1 and TRBJ2-5; 10 nucleotides align to TRBD1. The CDR3 runs to 15 residues. From germline, CDR1 is SGHRS and CDR2 YFSETQ. V lost 4 bases, J lost 5 bases, and 8 bases stayed unmatched. The CDR3 bases are TGCGCCAGCAGCAGAGACAGGGGGCAGGGTGAGACCCAGTACTTC. As protein: CASSRDRGQGETQYF.

This clonotype was counted many times. This chain uses TRBV28 with TRBJ2-7, with D possibly TRBD2 on 5 matching bases. V lost 6 bases to trimming and J lost 4 bases, with 19 bases between them. Germline V gene data show CDR1 as MDHEN and CDR2 as SYDVKM. There are 15 residues in the CDR3. The CDR3 protein is CASSPRVDGEYEQYV. The CDR3 nucleotides are TGTGCCAGCAGCCCTAGGGTGGACGGGGAATACGAGCAGTACGTC.

This clonotype was counted many times. The gene calls are TRBV6-4 and TRBJ2-1; 9 nucleotides align to TRBD2. The germline V gene encodes CDR1 MRHNA and CDR2 SNTAGT. The CDR3 is 16 amino acids. V gave up 0 bases and J gave up 7 bases; unmatched junction bases: 7. The CDR3 DNA reads as TGTGCCAGCAGTGACTCAGCTAGCGGGACTCCTAATGAGCAGTTCTTC. Its protein product is CASSDSASGTPNEQFF.

This clonotype was observed a few times. In nucleotides, the CDR3 is TGTGCCAGCAGTGACGCAGGGGCGAACACTGAAGCTTTCTTT. It codes for CASSDAGANTEAFF. The chain combines TRBV6-1 with TRBJ1-1, with D possibly matching TRBD1 (6 bases). Per germline, CDR1 MNHNS and CDR2 SASEGT. The germline V and J ends were trimmed by 3 bases and 1 base, with 9 bases remaining between them. The CDR3 runs 14 residues.

This clonotype was seen ten or more times. The V gene is TRBV25-1, the J gene TRBJ2-5, with D possibly being TRBD1 (6 bases). Trimming shortened V by 5 bases and J by 5 bases, and 18 bases separated the two germline ends. The CDR3 is 15 residues long. Germline V gene lookup returns CDR1 MGHDK and CDR2 SYGVNS. CDR3 sequence (DNA): TGTGCCAGCAGTCAATCAGGGGTCGGAGACGAGACCCAGTACTTC. Amino acids: CASSQSGVGDETQYF.

This clonotype was found a few times. This rearrangement joins TRBV15 to TRBJ2-1; 9 bases align to TRBD1. The junction had 4 bases not matched to a gene; V was cut back by 5 bases and J by 2 bases. CDR1 and CDR2 (germline): LNHNV, YYDKDF (reference sequence). The CDR3 extends over 15 amino acids. CDR3 DNA sequence: TGTGCCACCAGCCCGCGACAGGGGGCCTACAATGAGCAGTTCTTC. Translation: CATSPRQGAYNEQFF.

This clonotype was counted a few times. J is TRBJ2-3 and V is TRBV27, with D unresolved. Germline V gives CDR1 MNHEY, CDR2 SMNVEV (reference sequence). Deletions cut 4 bases from V and 3 bases from J, with 14 bases between. This CDR3 contains 15 residues. CDR3 coding DNA: TGTGCCAGCAGTTACCGCGGCGGCTGGACAGATACGCAGTATTTT. This gives the protein CASSYRGGWTDTQYF.

In its sample, this clonotype was seen many times. This sequence joins TRBV15 and TRBJ2-2; D is ambiguous. In germline, CDR1 is LNHNV, CDR2 YYDKDF (reference sequence). This CDR3 has 14 amino acids. Trimming left V 0 bases short and J 1 base short, with 3 bases between. The CDR3 nucleotides are TGTGCCACCAGCAGAGAGAGGAACACCGGGGAGCTGTTTTTT. It is translated as CATSRERNTGELFF.

This sequence joins TRBV2 and TRBJ2-7; either TRBD1 or TRBD2 may supply D (5 bases each). The CDR3 has 14 residues. Deletions cut 6 bases from V and 2 bases from J, with 14 bases between. Germline V gene sequence: CDR1 SNHLY, CDR2 FYNNEI. DNA of the CDR3: TGTGCCAGCAGGGTGGGGCGGGCGACCTACGAGCAGTACTTC. Amino acids: CASRVGRATYEQYF.

This clonotype was picked up many times. The V and J genes are TRBV9 and TRBJ2-1; the D is unclear. The CDR3 is made up of 15 amino acids. Between the trimmed V and J ends, which lost 1 base and 8 bases, there was a span of 16 bases. Germline V lookup: CDR1 SGDLS, CDR2 YYNGEE. CDR3 protein: CASSVLVSPWDEQFF. The DNA for the CDR3 is TGTGCCAGCAGCGTATTGGTCTCCCCGTGGGATGAGCAGTTCTTC. The entire variable domain, with the rest obtained from reference TRBV9 and TRBJ2-1, is as follows: DSGVTQTPKHLITATGQRVTLRCSPRSGDLSVYWYQQSLDQGLQFLIQYYNGEERAKGNILERFSAQQFPDLHSELNLSSLELGDSALYFCASSVLVSPWDEQFFGPGTRLTVL.

This clonotype was observed at least ten times. The chain joins TRBV11-2 to TRBJ2-3; TRBD1 matches 8 bases. J lost 3 bases, V lost 7 bases, and 12 bases had no gene match. This CDR3 is 16 amino acids long. CDR1 is SGHAT, CDR2 FQNNGV, per germline. CDR3 sequence: CASKKIRGRGTDTQYF. The CDR3 DNA reads TGTGCCAGCAAGAAGATCAGGGGGCGAGGTACAGATACGCAGTATTTT.

V and J are TRBV11-2 and TRBJ2-5; 8 positions agree with TRBD1. Germline V gene data show CDR1 as SGHAT and CDR2 as FQNNGV. The CDR3 is made up of 15 amino acids. The ends lost 6 bases at V and 4 bases at J; junction bases unmatched: 10. CDR3 loop: CASSNPYRGRETQYF. The CDR3, as DNA: TGTGCCAGCAGTAATCCCTACAGGGGGAGAGAGACCCAGTACTTC.

This clonotype was observed a few times. The V gene is TRBV5-1, the J gene TRBJ2-5; 7 bases are a match to TRBD1. The ends lost 0 bases at V and 2 bases at J; junction bases unmatched: 7. CDR1 and CDR2 (germline): SGHRS, YFSETQ. This CDR3 is built from 16 residues. In DNA, the CDR3 is TGCGCCAGCAGCTTGGTAGGGGGCGCCCCTCAAGAGACCCAGTACTTC. Its translation is CASSLVGGAPQETQYF.